In this sample, the clone carrying this TCR beta chain turned up a few times. In the same sample, other DNA sequences code for this CDR3. Trimming removed 0 bases from V and 1 base from J; junction bases left unmatched: 0. Germline CDR1 LGHNA, CDR2 YSLEER. There are 15 residues in the CDR3. The data derive from a study of blood T cell repertoires in COVID-19. For the study at large: Samples taken during acute and convalescent COVID-19 were collected in the United States, Italy and Spain. The cDNA or gDNA used as material had been derived from T cells, B-cell-depleted T cells, or PBMCs.

Authors' methods: Amplification from reference gene primers served as the basis for estimated nucleated cell counts. Clones were sequenced by immunoSEQ multiplex PCR, and TCRdb holds only the in-frame ones, with some missing. That table gives V, J and clone size, and the DNA gave D and trimming. The sample shows around 60,000 clones, more than 75% of them seen only once. V is TRBV4-3 and J is TRBJ2-5; 9 positions match TRBD2. The material sequenced was peripheral blood. The clonotype comes from a human donor in a cohort sampled during active COVID-19. The DNA of the CDR3 is TGCGCCAGCAGCCAAGAGCGGGGGGGCCAAGAGACCCAGTACTTC. Its translation is CASSQERGGQETQYF.